Below, one T cell receptor (beta chain) is given with its context. The data originate from a study of blood T cells in healthy people across ages. A second about 6 to 12 cycle PCR used barcoded and J-beta primers. Researchers report that a template-switch adaptor with 12 random nucleotides tagged each cDNA molecule. TCRdb independently ran MiXCR on the 5' RACE reads; one entry per CDR3 protein. The table includes roughly 1,100,000 distinct CDR3 sequences, roughly 24% detected once. The CDR3 covers 14 residues. The germline CDR1 and CDR2 sequences are SGHRS and YFSETQ. Peripheral blood, around 9.4 milliliters per donor, was collected. These same records also appear under a second study, on T cells of mothers and their children.

Input material: blood. The gene calls are TRBV5-1 and TRBJ2-5; D perhaps matches TRBD1 (5 bases). The J call is uncertain, as TRBJ2-1 better fits the DNA end. This TCR was recovered from a girl aged 2 to 9 in good health. CDR3 sequence: CASSFYDRFNEQFF. In DNA form, the CDR3 reads TGCGCCAGCAGCTTCTACGACAGATTCAATGAGCAGTTCTTC.